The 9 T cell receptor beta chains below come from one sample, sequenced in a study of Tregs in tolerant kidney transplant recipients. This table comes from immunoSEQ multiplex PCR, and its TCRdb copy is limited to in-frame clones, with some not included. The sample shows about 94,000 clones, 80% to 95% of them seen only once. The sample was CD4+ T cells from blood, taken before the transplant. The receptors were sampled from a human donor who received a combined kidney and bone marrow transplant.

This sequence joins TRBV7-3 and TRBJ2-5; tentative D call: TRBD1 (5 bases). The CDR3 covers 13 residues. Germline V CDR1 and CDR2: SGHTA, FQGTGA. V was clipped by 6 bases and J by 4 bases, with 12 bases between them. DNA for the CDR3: TGTGCCAGCAGTTATAATCAGGGAGAGACCCAGTACTTC. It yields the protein CASSYNQGETQYF.

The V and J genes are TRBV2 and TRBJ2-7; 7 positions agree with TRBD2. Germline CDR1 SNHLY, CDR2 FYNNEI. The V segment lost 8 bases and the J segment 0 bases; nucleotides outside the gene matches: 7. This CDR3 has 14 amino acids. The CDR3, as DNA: TGTGCCAGCCAAGGGCGGGGGAGCTCCTACGAGCAGTACTTC. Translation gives CASQGRGSSYEQYF.

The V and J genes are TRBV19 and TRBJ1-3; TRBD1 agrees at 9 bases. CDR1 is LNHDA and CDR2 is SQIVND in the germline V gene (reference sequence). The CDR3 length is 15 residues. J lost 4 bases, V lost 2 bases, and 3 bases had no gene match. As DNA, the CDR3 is TGTGCCAGTAGTATACCCGGGACAGGGGGAAACACCATATATTTT. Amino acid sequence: CASSIPGTGGNTIYF.

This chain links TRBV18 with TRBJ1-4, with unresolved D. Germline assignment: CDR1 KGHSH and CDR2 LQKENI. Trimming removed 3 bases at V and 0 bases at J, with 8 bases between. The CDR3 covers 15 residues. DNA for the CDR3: TGTGCCAGCTCACCCCCGGGAGCAACTAATGAAAAACTGTTTTTT. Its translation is CASSPPGATNEKLFF.

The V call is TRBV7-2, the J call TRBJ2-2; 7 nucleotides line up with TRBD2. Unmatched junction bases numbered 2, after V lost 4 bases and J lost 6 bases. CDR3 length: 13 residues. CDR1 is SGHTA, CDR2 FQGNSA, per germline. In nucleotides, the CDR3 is TGTGCCAGCAGCTCACGGGAGGCCGGGGAGCTGTTTTTT. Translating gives CASSSREAGELFF.

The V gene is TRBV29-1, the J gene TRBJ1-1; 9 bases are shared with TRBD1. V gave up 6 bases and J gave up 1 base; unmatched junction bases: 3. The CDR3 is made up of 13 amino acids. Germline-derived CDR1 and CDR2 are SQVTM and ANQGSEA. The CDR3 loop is CSVGDRANTEAFF. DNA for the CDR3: TGCAGCGTCGGGGACAGGGCGAACACTGAAGCTTTCTTT. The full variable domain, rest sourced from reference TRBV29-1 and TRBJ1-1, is SAVISQKPSRDICQRGTSLTIQCQVDSQVTMMFWYRQQPGQSLTLIATANQGSEATYESGFVIDKFPISRPNLTFSTLTVSNMSPEDSSIYLCSVGDRANTEAFFGQGTRLTVV.

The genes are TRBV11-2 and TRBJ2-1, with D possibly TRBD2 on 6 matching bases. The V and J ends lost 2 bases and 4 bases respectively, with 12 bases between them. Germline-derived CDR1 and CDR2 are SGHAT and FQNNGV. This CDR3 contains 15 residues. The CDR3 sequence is CASSLRDWGYNEQFF. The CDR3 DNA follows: TGTGCCAGCAGCTTACGGGACTGGGGGTACAATGAGCAGTTCTTC. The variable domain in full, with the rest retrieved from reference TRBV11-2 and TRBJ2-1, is EAGVAQSPRYKIIEKRQSVAFWCNPISGHATLYWYQQILGQGPKLLIQFQNNGVVDDSQLPKDRFSAERLKGVDSTLKIQPAKLEDSAVYLCASSLRDWGYNEQFFGPGTRLTVL.

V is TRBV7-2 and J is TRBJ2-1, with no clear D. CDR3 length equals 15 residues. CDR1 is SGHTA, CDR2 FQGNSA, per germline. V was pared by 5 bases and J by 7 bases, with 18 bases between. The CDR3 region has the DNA TGTGCCAGCAGCCCCCCGGGTGGCAGACGTAATGAGCAGTTCTTC. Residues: CASSPPGGRRNEQFF. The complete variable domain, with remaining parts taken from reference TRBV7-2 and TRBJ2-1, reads GAGVSQSPSNKVTEKGKDVELRCDPISGHTALYWYRQSLGQGLEFLIYFQGNSAPDKSGLPSDRFSAERTGGSVSTLTIQRTQQEDSAVYLCASSPPGGRRNEQFFGPGTRLTVL.

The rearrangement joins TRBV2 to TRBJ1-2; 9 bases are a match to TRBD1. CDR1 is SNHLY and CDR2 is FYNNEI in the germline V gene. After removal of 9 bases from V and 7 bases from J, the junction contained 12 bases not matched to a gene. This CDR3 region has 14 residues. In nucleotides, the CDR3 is TGTGCCAGTTCCTTGGGACAGGGCTCTACTGGCTACACCTTC. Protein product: CASSLGQGSTGYTF.